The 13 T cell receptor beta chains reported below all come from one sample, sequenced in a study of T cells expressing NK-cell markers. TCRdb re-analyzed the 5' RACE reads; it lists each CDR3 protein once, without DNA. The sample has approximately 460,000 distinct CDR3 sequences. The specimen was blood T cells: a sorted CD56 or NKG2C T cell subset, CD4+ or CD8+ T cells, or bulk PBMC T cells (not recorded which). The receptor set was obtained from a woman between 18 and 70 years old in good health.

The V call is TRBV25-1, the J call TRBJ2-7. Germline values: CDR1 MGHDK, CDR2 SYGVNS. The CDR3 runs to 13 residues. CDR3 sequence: CASSEGGSHEQYF.

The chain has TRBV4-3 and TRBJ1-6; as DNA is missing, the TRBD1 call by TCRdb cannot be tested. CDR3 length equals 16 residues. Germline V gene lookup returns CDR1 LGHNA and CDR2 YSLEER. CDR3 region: CASSHETGTYNSPLHF.

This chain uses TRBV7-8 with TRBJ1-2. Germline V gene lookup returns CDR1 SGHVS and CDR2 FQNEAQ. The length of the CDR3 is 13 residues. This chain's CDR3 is CASGQEVLYGYTF.

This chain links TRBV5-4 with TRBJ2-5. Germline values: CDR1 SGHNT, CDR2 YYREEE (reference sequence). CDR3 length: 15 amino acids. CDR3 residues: CASSLQGVGAETQYF.

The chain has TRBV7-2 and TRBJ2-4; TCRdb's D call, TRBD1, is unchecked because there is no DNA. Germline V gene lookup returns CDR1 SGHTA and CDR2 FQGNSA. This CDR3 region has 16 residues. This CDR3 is CASSFTGALAKNIQYF.

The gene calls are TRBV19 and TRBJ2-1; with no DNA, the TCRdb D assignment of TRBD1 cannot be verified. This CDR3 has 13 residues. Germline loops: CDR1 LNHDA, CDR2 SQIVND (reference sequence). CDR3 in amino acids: CASKRRTVGEQFF. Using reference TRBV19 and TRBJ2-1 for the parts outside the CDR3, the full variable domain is DGGITQSPKYLFRKEGQNVTLSCEQNLNHDAMYWYRQDPGQGLRLIYYSQIVNDFQKGDIAEGYSVSREKKESFPLTVTSAQKNPTAFYLCASKRRTVGEQFFGPGTRLTVL.

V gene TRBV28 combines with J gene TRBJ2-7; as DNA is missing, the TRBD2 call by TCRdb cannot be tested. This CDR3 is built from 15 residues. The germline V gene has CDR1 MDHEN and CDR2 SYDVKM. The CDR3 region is CASREASGRAYEQYF.

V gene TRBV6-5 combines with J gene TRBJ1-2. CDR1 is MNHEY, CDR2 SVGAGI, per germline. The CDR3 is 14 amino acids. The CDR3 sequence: CASSYSKGFGGYTF.

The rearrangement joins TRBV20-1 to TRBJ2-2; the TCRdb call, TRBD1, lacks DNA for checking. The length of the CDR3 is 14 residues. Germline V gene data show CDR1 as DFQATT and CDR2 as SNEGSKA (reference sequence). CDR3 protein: CSAARPQGTGELFF.

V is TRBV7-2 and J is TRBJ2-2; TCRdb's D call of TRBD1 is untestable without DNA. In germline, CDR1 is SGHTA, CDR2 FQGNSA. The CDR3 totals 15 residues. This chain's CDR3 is CASTRTGISTGELFF.

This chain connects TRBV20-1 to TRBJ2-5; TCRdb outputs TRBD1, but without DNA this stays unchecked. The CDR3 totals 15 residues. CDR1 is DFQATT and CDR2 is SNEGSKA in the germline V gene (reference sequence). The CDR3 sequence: CSARDGRAYQETQYF.

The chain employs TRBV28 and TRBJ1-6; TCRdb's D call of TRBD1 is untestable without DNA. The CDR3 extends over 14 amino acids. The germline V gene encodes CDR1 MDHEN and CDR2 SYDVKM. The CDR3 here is CASRIDRGNSPLHF.

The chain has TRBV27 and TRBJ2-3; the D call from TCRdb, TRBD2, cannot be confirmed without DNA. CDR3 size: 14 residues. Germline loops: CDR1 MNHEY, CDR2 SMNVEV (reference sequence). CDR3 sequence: CATTLAGGLDTQYF.